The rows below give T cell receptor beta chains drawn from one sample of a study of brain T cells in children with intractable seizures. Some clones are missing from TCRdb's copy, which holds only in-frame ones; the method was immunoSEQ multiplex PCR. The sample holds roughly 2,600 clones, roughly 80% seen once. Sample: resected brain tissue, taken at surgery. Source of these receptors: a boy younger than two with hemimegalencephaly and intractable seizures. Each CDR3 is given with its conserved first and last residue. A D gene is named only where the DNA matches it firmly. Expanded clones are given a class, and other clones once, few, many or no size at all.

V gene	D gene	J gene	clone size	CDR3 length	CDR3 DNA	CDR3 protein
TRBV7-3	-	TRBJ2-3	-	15	TGTGCCAGCAGCTTAACTGGGCTAGCCGCAGATACGCAGTATTTT	CASSLTGLAADTQYF
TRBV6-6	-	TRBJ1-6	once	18	TGTGCCAGCAGTCGGGACCAGCGAATAAGCTCCTATAATTCACCCCTCCACTTT	CASSRDQRISSYNSPLHF
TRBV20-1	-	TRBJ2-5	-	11	TGCAGCGCCGGGCAGTATGAGACCCAGTACTTC	CSAGQYETQYF
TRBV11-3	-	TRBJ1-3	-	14	TGTGCCAGCAGCCGGGACGAACACAGAAACACCATATATTTT	CASSRDEHRNTIYF
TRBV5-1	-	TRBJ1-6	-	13	TGCGCCAGCAGCTACAGGGTTAATTCACCCCTCCACTTT	CASSYRVNSPLHF
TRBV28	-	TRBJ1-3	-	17	TGTGCCAGCAGTTTAACCCCCGGACATGTCTCTGGAAACACCATATATTTT	CASSLTPGHVSGNTIYF
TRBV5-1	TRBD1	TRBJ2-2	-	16	TGCGCCAGCAGCCCCTCAGGGGGCAGGGGCGCCGGGGAGCTGTTTTTT	CASSPSGGRGAGELFF
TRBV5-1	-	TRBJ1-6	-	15	TGCGCCAGCAGCTTGAGGGAGCCCTATAATTCACCCCTCCACTTT	CASSLREPYNSPLHF
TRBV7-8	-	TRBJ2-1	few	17	TGTGCCAGCAGCGGATCGTTTATCGGGAGCTCCTACAATGAGCAGTTCTTC	CASSGSFIGSSYNEQFF
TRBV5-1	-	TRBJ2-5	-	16	TGCGCCAGCAGCTTGAGGGGCAGGGGTGGTCCGGAGACCCAGTACTTC	CASSLRGRGGPETQYF
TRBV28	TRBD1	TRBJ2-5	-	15	TGTGCCAGCAGTTCTCCGACAGGGGGTTATGAGACCCAGTACTTC	CASSSPTGGYETQYF
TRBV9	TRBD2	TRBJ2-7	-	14	TGTGCCAGCAGCCCCCGGCTAGCGGGAGTCGAGCAGTACTTC	CASSPRLAGVEQYF
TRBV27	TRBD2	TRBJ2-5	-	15	TGTGCCAGCAGGATGGCGGGAGATGGGGAAGAGACCCAGTACTTC	CASRMAGDGEETQYF
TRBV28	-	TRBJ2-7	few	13	TGTGCCACCCGACAGCCACCTACGCTCGAGCAGTACTTC	CATRQPPTLEQYF
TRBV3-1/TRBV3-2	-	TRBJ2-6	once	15	TGTGCCAGCAGCCTAGGGTACTCTGGGGCCAACGTCCTGACTTTC	CASSLGYSGANVLTF
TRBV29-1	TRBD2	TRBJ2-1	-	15	TGCAGCGTTGATACAGCGGGAGGGTCCTACAATGAGCAGTTCTTC	CSVDTAGGSYNEQFF
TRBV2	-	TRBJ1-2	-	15	TGTGCCAGCAGTGAAGGGGCGAGGGAAAACTATGGCTACACCTTC	CASSEGARENYGYTF
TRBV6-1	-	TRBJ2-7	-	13	TGTGCCAGCAGTGAATGGGTTTTCTACGAGCAGTACTTC	CASSEWVFYEQYF
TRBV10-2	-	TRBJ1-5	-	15	TGCGCCAGCAGTGAGAGGCAGATTAGCAATCAGCCCCAGCATTTT	CASSERQISNQPQHF
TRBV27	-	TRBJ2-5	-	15	TGTGCCAGCAGGGAAACGCCCCGCACCCAAGAGACCCAGTACTTC	CASRETPRTQETQYF
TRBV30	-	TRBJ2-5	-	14	TGTGCCTGGAGTCACGGAGCGGTCGCGGAGACCCAGTACTTC	CAWSHGAVAETQYF
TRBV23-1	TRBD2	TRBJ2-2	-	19	TGCGCCAGCAGTCGATGTGGGACTAGCGGGATCCGGAACACCGGGGAGCTGTTTTTT	CASSRCGTSGIRNTGELFF
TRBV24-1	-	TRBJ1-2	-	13	TGTGCCACCAGTGATTTCAGTAACTATGGCTACACCTTC	CATSDFSNYGYTF
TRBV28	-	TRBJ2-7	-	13	TGTGCCAGCAGTTTAGGGTACTCGGGCGAGCAGTACTTC	CASSLGYSGEQYF
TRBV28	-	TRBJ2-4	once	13	TGTGCCAGCAATCGACCCCCGGCTAACATTCAGTACTTC	CASNRPPANIQYF
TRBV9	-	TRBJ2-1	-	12	TGTGCCAGCAGCGTTCTGCACAATGAGCAGTTCTTC	CASSVLHNEQFF
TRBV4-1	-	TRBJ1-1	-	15	TGCGCCAGCAGCCAAGTTCAGGGCAGGAACACTGAAGCTTTCTTT	CASSQVQGRNTEAFF
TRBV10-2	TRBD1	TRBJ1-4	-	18	TGCGCCAGCAGTGAGCCACCCCAGGGGGTTGCAACTAATGAAAAACTGTTTTTT	CASSEPPQGVATNEKLFF
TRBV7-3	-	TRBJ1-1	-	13	TGTGCCAGCAGCCAGTATGTCGGGACTGAAGCTTTCTTT	CASSQYVGTEAFF
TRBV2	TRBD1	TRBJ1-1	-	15	TGTGCCAGCAGGCGTCTCAGGGGGACGAACACTGAAGCTTTCTTT	CASRRLRGTNTEAFF
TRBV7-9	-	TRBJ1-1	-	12	TGTGCCAGCAGCTTAGGGGGAGGAAGAACTTTCTTT	CASSLGGGRTFF
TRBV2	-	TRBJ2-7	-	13	TGTGCCAGCACGGCGCGCAGCTCCTACGAGCAGTACTTC	CASTARSSYEQYF
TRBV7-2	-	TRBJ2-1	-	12	TGTGCCAGCAGCCGGGACTACAATGAGCAGTTCTTC	CASSRDYNEQFF
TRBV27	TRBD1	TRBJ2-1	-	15	TGTGCCAGCAGTATTACAGGGGTTTCCCTCGGTGAGCAGTTCTTC	CASSITGVSLGEQFF
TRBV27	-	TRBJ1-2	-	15	TGTGCCAGCAGTGATACCCCCAGGGATCCCTATGGCTACACCTTC	CASSDTPRDPYGYTF